This entry features one T cell receptor (beta chain) sequence. Its cognate antigen is unknown. This sample was taken from a study of cytomegalovirus exposure and HLA in healthy donors. Study-wide results and caveats: Highly shared variants forming one cluster were likely a sequencing artifact.

The PCR contained 60 Vbeta and 13 Jbeta primers. The table came from immunoSEQ multiplex PCR; TCRdb's copy has only in-frame clones and leaves some out. The sample includes under 150,000 clones, 70% to 85% seen only once; the top ten take approximately 1.5%. V was trimmed by 6 bases and J by 3 bases, leaving 12 bases between them. CDR1 is WNHNN and CDR2 is SYGVQD in the germline V gene (reference sequence). CDR3 length: 13 amino acids. The chain carries TRBV10-1 and TRBJ2-7, with D possibly TRBD2 on 6 matching bases. The sequence came from a man aged 25-40 years in good health and CMV-seropositive. The sequenced material came from PBMCs. In DNA form, the CDR3 reads TGCGCCAGCAGCGCGGGACCTGTCTACGAGCAGTACTTC. This codes for CASSAGPVYEQYF.